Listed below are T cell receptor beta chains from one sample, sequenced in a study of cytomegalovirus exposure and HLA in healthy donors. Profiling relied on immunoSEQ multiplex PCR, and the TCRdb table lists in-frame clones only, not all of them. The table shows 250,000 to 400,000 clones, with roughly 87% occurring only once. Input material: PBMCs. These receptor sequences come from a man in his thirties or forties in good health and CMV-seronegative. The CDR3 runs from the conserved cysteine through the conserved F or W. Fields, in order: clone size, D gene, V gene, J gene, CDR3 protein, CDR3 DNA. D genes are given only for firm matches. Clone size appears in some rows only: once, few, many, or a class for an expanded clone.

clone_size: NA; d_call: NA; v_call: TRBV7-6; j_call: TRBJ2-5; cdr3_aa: CASSLGPGETQYF; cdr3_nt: TGTGCCAGCAGCTTAGGGCCGGGGGAGACCCAGTACTTC
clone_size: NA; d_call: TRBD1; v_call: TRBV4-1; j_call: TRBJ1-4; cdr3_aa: CASSQARGRSEKLFF; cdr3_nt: TGCGCCAGCAGCCAAGCTAGGGGGCGCAGTGAAAAACTGTTTTTT
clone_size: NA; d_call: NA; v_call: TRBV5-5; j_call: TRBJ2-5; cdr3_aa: CASSSYQETQYF; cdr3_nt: TGTGCCAGTAGCTCCTACCAAGAGACCCAGTACTTC
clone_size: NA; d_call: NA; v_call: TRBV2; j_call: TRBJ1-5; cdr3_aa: CASSEGGSGNQPQHF; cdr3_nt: TGTGCCAGCAGTGAGGGAGGGAGCGGCAATCAGCCCCAGCATTTT
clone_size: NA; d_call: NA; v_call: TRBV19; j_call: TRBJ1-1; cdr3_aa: CASSTTAMNTEAFF; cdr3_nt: TGTGCCAGTAGTACGACAGCTATGAACACTGAAGCTTTCTTT
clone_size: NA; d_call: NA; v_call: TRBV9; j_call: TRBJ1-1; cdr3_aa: CASSLGPPNTEAFF; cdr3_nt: TGTGCCAGCAGCCTAGGGCCCCCGAACACTGAAGCTTTCTTT
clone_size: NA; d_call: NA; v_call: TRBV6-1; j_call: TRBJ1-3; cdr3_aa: CASSASGGGNTIYF; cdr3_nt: TGTGCCAGCAGTGCCTCAGGTGGAGGAAACACCATATATTTT
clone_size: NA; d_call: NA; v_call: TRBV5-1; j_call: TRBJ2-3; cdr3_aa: CASSLVGDTRITDTQYF; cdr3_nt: TGCGCCAGCAGCTTGGTAGGGGACACTAGAATCACAGATACGCAGTATTTT
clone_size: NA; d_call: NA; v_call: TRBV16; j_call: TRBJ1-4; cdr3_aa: CASSPAPGAANEKLFF; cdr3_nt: TGTGCCAGCAGCCCCGCCCCCGGTGCGGCTAATGAAAAACTGTTTTTT
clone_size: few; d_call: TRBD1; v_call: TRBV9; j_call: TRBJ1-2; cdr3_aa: CASSVGQGSGDGYTF; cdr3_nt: TGTGCCAGCAGCGTCGGACAGGGGTCGGGGGATGGCTACACCTTC
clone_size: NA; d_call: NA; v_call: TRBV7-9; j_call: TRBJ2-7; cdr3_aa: CASSGTRAGSLKVEQYF; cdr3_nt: TGTGCCAGCAGCGGGACCCGTGCGGGATCTTTGAAGGTCGAGCAGTACTTC
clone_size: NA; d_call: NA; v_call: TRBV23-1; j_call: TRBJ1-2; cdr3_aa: CASSQSPQQNYTF; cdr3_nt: TGCGCCAGCAGTCAATCGCCCCAACAGAACTACACCTTC
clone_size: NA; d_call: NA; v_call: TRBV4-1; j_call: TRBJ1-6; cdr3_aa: CASSQGGARAFSYNSPLHF; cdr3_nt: TGCGCCAGCAGCCAAGGGGGTGCCAGGGCTTTCTCCTATAATTCACCCCTCCACTTT
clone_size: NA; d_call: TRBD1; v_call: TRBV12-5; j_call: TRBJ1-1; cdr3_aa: CASGPGTEDRAFF; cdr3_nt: TGTGCTAGTGGCCCGGGGACAGAGGATCGGGCTTTCTTT
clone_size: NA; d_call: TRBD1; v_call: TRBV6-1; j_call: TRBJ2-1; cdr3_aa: CASRQDRGGNEQFF; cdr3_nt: TGTGCCAGCAGGCAGGACAGGGGGGGCAATGAGCAGTTCTTC
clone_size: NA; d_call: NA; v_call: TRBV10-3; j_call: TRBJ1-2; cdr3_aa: CAISEWTAYGYTF; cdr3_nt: TGTGCCATCAGTGAATGGACAGCCTATGGCTACACCTTC
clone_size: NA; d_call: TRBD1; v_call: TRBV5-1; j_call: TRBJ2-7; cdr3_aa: CASRRDRENEQYF; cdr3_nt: TGCGCCAGCAGGAGGGACAGGGAAAACGAGCAGTACTTC
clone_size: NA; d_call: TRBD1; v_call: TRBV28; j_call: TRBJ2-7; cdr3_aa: CASSRDRDVDEQYF; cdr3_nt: TGTGCCAGCAGTAGGGACAGGGACGTCGACGAGCAGTACTTC
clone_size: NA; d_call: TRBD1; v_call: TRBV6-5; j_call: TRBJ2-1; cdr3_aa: CASSNTGGPYNEQFF; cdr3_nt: TGTGCCAGCAGTAACACAGGGGGGCCCTACAATGAGCAGTTCTTC
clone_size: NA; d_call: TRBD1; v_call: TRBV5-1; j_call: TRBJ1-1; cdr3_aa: CASSPGTGVNTEAFF; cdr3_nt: TGCGCCAGCAGCCCGGGGACAGGGGTGAACACTGAAGCTTTCTTT
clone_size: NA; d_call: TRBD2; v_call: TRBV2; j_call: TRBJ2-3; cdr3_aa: CASSEARGGKGTDTQYF; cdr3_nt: TGTGCCAGCAGTGAAGCGCGGGGGGGAAAAGGCACAGATACGCAGTATTTT
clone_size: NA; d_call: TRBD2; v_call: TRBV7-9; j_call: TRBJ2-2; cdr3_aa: CASSPKFPAGGPGELFF; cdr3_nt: TGTGCCAGCAGCCCAAAATTCCCAGCGGGGGGTCCCGGGGAGCTGTTTTTT
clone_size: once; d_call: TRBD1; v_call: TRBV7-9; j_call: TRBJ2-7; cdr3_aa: CASSPPGTGDYEQYF; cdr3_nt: TGTGCCAGCAGCCCCCCCGGGACAGGGGACTACGAGCAGTACTTC
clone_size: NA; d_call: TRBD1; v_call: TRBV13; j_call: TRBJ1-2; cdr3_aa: CASSTRRDREYGYTF; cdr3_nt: TGTGCCAGCAGCACCCGCCGGGACAGAGAGTATGGCTACACCTTC
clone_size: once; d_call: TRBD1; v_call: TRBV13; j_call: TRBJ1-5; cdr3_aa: CASSLGQGVQPQHF; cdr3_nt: TGTGCCAGCAGCCTGGGACAGGGGGTTCAGCCCCAGCATTTT
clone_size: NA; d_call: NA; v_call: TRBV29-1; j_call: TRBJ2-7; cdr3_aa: CSVEDFRGTYEQYF; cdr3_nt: TGCAGCGTTGAAGATTTCAGGGGCACCTACGAGCAGTACTTC
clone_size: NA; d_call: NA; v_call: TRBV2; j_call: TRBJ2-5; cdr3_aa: CASKPGTHQETQYF; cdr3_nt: TGTGCCAGTAAGCCCGGGACTCACCAAGAGACCCAGTACTTC
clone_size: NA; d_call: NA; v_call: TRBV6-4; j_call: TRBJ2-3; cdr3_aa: CASAAAESDTQYF; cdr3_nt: TGTGCCAGCGCCGCGGCAGAGTCAGATACGCAGTATTTT
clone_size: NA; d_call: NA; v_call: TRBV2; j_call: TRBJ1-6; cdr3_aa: CASKGKGYSPLHF; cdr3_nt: TGTGCCAGCAAGGGGAAGGGCTATTCACCCCTCCACTTT
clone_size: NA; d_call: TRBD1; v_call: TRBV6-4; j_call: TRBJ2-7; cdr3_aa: CASSVRSGGPHEQYF; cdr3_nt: TGTGCCAGCAGTGTCCGCTCAGGGGGCCCCCACGAGCAGTACTTC
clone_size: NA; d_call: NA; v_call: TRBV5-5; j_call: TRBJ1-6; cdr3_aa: CASSLVPGLSSYNSPLHF; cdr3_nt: TGTGCCAGCAGCTTGGTCCCCGGACTTAGTTCCTATAATTCACCCCTCCACTTT
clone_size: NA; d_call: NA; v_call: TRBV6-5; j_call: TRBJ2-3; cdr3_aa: CASRRSARDTQYF; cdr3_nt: TGTGCCAGCAGGAGAAGCGCTCGAGATACGCAGTATTTT
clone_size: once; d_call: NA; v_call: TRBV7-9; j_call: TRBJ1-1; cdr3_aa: CASSLGDMNTEAFF; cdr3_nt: TGTGCCAGCAGTTTGGGGGACATGAACACTGAAGCTTTCTTT
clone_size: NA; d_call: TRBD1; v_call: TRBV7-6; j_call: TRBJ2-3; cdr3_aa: CASSPGQGPDTQYF; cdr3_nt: TGTGCCAGCAGCCCAGGACAGGGACCAGATACGCAGTATTTT
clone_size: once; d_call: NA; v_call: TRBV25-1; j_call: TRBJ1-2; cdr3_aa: CASKTTQGQGNYGYTF; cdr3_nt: TGTGCCAGCAAGACAACCCAGGGGCAGGGGAACTATGGCTACACCTTC
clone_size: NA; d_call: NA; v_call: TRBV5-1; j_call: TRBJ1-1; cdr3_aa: CASSLGSEAFF; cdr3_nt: TGCGCCAGCAGCTTGGGCAGTGAAGCTTTCTTT
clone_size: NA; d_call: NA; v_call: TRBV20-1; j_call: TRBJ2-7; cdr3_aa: CSASVGYEQYF; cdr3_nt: TGCAGTGCTAGTGTCGGCTACGAGCAGTACTTC
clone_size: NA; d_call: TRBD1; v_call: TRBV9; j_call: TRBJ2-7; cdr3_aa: CASNEGTGFLKQYF; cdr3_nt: TGTGCCAGCAATGAGGGGACAGGGTTCCTCAAGCAGTACTTC
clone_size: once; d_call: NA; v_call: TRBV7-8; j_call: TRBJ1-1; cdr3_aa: CASSPGREGPEAFF; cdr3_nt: TGTGCCAGCAGCCCGGGACGGGAGGGTCCTGAAGCTTTCTTT
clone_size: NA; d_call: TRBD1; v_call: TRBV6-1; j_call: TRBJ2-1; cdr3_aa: CASSGIQGQVGFNEQFF; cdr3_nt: TGTGCCAGCAGTGGGATTCAGGGACAGGTGGGGTTCAATGAGCAGTTCTTC
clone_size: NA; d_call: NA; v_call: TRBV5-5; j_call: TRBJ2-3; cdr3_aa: CASSPLTGTDTQYF; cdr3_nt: TGTGCCAGCAGCCCGCTGACAGGCACAGATACGCAGTATTTT
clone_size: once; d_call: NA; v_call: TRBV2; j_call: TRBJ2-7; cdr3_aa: CASSDQLDYEQYF; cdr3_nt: TGTGCCAGCAGTGACCAACTAGATTACGAGCAGTACTTC
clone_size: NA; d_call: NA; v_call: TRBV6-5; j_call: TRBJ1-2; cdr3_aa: CASSYGTTSGYTF; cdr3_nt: TGTGCCAGCAGTTACGGGACAACAAGTGGCTACACCTTC
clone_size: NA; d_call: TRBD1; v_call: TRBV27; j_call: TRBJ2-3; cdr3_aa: CASSLRGDRGPLGDTQYF; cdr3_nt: TGTGCCAGCAGTTTAAGGGGGGACAGGGGGCCACTAGGGGATACGCAGTATTTT
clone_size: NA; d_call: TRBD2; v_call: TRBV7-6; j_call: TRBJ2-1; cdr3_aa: CASSPKVVAGGEFF; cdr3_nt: TGTGCCAGCAGCCCCAAGGTGGTAGCGGGGGGGGAGTTCTTC
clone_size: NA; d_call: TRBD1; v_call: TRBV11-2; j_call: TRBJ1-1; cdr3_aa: CASRSDRAGAEAFF; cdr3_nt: TGTGCCAGCAGGTCAGACAGGGCTGGCGCTGAAGCTTTCTTT
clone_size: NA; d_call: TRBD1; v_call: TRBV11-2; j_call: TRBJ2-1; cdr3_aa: CASSRPLSGTGGDEQFF; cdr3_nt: TGTGCCAGCAGCCGCCCCCTCTCCGGGACAGGGGGAGATGAGCAGTTCTTC
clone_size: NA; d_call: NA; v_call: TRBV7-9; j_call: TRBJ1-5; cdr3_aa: CASSFSGDNQPQHF; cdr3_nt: TGTGCCAGCAGCTTCTCGGGGGACAATCAGCCCCAGCATTTT
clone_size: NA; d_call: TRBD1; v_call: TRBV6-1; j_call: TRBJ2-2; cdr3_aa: CASSGTGNTGELFF; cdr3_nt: TGTGCCAGCAGTGGGACAGGGAACACCGGGGAGCTGTTTTTT
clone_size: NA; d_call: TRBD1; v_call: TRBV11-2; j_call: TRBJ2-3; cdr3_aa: CASSPWGNKGAGDTQYF; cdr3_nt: TGTGCCAGCAGCCCGTGGGGGAACAAGGGGGCAGGGGATACGCAGTATTTT
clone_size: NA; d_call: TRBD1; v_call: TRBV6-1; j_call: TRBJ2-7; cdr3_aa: CASSKIRDRGHEQYF; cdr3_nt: TGTGCCAGCAGCAAAATCCGGGACAGGGGCCACGAGCAGTACTTC
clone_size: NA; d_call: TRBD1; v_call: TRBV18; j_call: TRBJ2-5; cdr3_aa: CASSRHRGRETQYF; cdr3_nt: TGTGCCAGCTCACGACACAGGGGGCGGGAGACCCAGTACTTC
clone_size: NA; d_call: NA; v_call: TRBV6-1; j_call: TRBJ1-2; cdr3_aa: CASSEFRTDYGYTF; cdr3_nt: TGTGCCAGCAGTGAATTTAGGACAGACTATGGCTACACCTTC
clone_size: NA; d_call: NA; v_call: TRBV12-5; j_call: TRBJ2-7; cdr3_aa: CASGLVISSSYEQYF; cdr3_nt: TGTGCTAGTGGTTTGGTAATCAGTTCCTCCTACGAGCAGTACTTC
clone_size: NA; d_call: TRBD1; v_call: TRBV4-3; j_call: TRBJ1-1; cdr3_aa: CASSHLGQGKAFF; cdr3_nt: TGCGCCAGCAGCCACCTTGGACAGGGTAAAGCTTTCTTT